This is a list of T cell receptor beta chains from one sample in a study of blood T cell repertoires in COVID-19. This table comes from immunoSEQ multiplex PCR, and its TCRdb copy is limited to in-frame clones, with some not included. Here the sample spans 24,000 or so clones, 80% to 85% being singletons. The sample comprised peripheral blood. These receptors came from an elderly woman with acute or convalescent COVID-19. Each CDR3 is given without its conserved first and last residue.

>TRBV19|12|TRBJ1-4
ATEGGTANEKLF
>TRBV3-1/TRBV3-2|11|TRBJ1-2
ASSQHRERGYT
>TRBV5-1|12|TRBJ1-2
ASSPSGEGYGYT
>TRBV6-6|13|TRBJ1-6
ASSPQATGASPLH
>TRBV29-1|12|TRBJ2-2
SVLHRGGTGELF
>TRBV5-1|13|TRBJ2-1
ASSRGTRGDNEQF
>TRBV5-6|13|TRBJ2-5
ASRADYGAGETQY
>TRBV19|12|TRBJ2-7
ASSLRGTGYEQY
>TRBV27|9|TRBJ1-1
ATVVNTEAF
>TRBV6-2/TRBV6-3|11|TRBJ1-2
ASSYSNRDGYT
>TRBV30|12|TRBJ1-2
AWSPGRGNYGYT
>TRBV27|14|TRBJ1-2
ASSLRGQGAAYGYT
>TRBV5-1|14|TRBJ1-4
ASSLGQGASNEKLF
>TRBV19|13|TRBJ2-1
ASSIDRGTYNEQF
>TRBV30|9|TRBJ1-1
AWALRTEAF
>TRBV18|13|TRBJ2-7
ASSPVAGDSYEQY
>TRBV7-6|15|TRBJ2-2
ASSPRLAGANTGELF
>TRBV2|12|TRBJ1-2
ASNPGTGGYGYT
>TRBV6-6|11|TRBJ2-7
ASSYSESQGQY